These 16 T cell receptor beta chains share one sample of origin, sequenced in a study of blood T cells in healthy people across ages. A second PCR, run for roughly 7 to 12 cycles, used a sample-barcoded 5' primer plus a J-beta primer mix. TCRdb passed the 5' RACE reads through MiXCR, listing each CDR3 protein once. The sample holds 750,000 to 950,000 distinct CDR3 sequences, about 48% seen once. The sample taken for sequencing was blood. Receptors originate from a man at least 80 years old in good health.

This clonotype has just a few counts. J is TRBJ2-7 and V is TRBV7-8, with 8 positions matching TRBD1. Trimming cost V 3 bases and J 4 bases; bases outside gene matches: 5. There are 14 residues in the CDR3. Looked up from germline, CDR1 is SGHVS and CDR2 is FQNEAQ. CDR3 loop: CASSFLGTGYEQYF. CDR3 sequence (DNA): TGTGCCAGCAGCTTTCTAGGGACAGGTTACGAGCAGTACTTC.

Concerning this clonotype: One base away lies a much larger clone, so this may be a sequencing read error. J is TRBJ2-7 and V is TRBV29-1; 10 bases map to TRBD1. The trim removed 8 bases at V and 4 bases at J, leaving 5 bases unmatched. The CDR3 spans 12 residues. Looked up from germline, CDR1 is SQVTM and CDR2 is ANQGSEA. The CDR3 loop is CSTGTGVYEQYF. In nucleotides, the CDR3 is TGCAGCACCGGGACAGGGGTATACGAGCAGTACTTC.

This clonotype was found a few times. The V call is TRBV9, the J call TRBJ2-1, with TRBD2 matching 10 bases. The germline V gene encodes CDR1 SGDLS and CDR2 YYNGEE. The CDR3 extends over 18 amino acids. Trimming took 0 bases from V and 2 from J; bases not matched to a gene: 8. The CDR3 DNA follows: TGTGCCAGCAGCGTAGACCCTCTAGCGGGAGAGGCCTACAATGAGCAGTTCTTC. Its translation is CASSVDPLAGEAYNEQFF.

The gene calls are TRBV27 and TRBJ2-7; D is perhaps TRBD1 (5 bases). CDR3 size: 13 residues. The germline V gene encodes CDR1 MNHEY and CDR2 SMNVEV (reference sequence). V lost 2 bases, J lost 6 bases, and 11 bases lay in between. The CDR3 sequence is CASSLREQAEQYF. CDR3 sequence (DNA): TGTGCCAGCAGTTTAAGGGAACAGGCCGAGCAGTACTTC.

The rearrangement joins TRBV20-1 to TRBJ2-3; D is possibly TRBD2 (6 bases). Germline V CDR1 and CDR2: DFQATT, SNEGSKA (reference sequence). The CDR3 runs to 15 residues. Trimming left V 0 bases short and J 5 bases short, with 15 bases between. DNA for the CDR3: TGCAGTGCTAGAGATTTGGGACTGGGGTTAGATACGCAGTATTTT. Amino acids: CSARDLGLGLDTQYF.

This clonotype was detected only a few times. This chain joins TRBV7-9 and TRBJ2-4; tentatively, D is TRBD2 (6 bases). V was clipped by 0 bases and J by 5 bases, with 11 bases between them. The CDR3 totals 15 residues. CDR1 is SEHNR and CDR2 is FQNEAQ in the germline V gene (reference sequence). The DNA of the CDR3 is TGTGCCAGCAGCTTAGCGAGCGGGCGGGAAAACATTCAGTACTTC. Encoded protein: CASSLASGRENIQYF.

This clonotype has only a few counts. The chain recombines TRBV20-1 with TRBJ1-6, with a possible D match to TRBD1 (5 bases). Deletions cut 3 bases from V and 7 bases from J, with 16 bases between. The CDR3 extends over 15 amino acids. CDR1 is DFQATT, CDR2 SNEGSKA, per germline (reference sequence). CDR3 nucleotide sequence: TGCAGTGCTAGTCATATACAGGATATCAATTCACCCCTCCACTTT. Its protein product is CSASHIQDINSPLHF.

This clonotype showed up just a few times. J is TRBJ2-5 and V is TRBV7-2; D possibly corresponds to TRBD1 (5 bases). Germline CDR1 and CDR2: SGHTA and FQGNSA. The CDR3 sequence is 13 residues long. The germline V and J ends were trimmed by 3 bases and 4 bases, with 9 bases remaining between them. The CDR3: CASSFQGAETQYF. DNA of the CDR3: TGTGCCAGCAGCTTCCAGGGCGCAGAGACCCAGTACTTC.

V is TRBV29-1 and J is TRBJ2-3; 9 nucleotides agree with TRBD2. CDR1 and CDR2 (germline): SQVTM, ANQGSEA. The CDR3 has 16 residues. V was clipped by 0 bases and J by 14 bases; unmatched bases: 18. The CDR3 coding sequence is TGCAGCGTTGAAGATCCGGCCGACCTAGCGGGGAGATACGCGTATTTT. The encoded protein is CSVEDPADLAGRYAYF.

The CDR3 here is CASSPRSRTLNIQYF. The CDR3 nucleotides read TGTGCCAGCAGCCCACGGTCACGGACCCTAAACATTCAGTACTTC. V gene TRBV11-2 combines with J gene TRBJ2-5; no clear D. The J call may be mistaken, given a closer DNA end match to TRBJ2-4. The CDR3 covers 15 residues. Germline CDR1 SGHAT, CDR2 FQNNGV.

The chain has TRBV5-1 and TRBJ2-5, with D uncertain. V was shortened by 5 bases and J by 5 bases, with 16 bases between the two germline ends. This CDR3 has 14 residues. Germline V lookup: CDR1 SGHRS, CDR2 YFSETQ. The CDR3 region is CASRPDGYRETQYF. The CDR3 DNA reads as TGCGCCAGCAGACCCGACGGCTATCGGGAGACCCAGTACTTC.

This sequence joins TRBV20-1 and TRBJ2-5; no definite D call. This CDR3 region has 14 residues. The germline CDR1 and CDR2 sequences are DFQATT and SNEGSKA (reference sequence). V was pared by 5 bases and J by 0 bases, with 13 bases between. As DNA, the CDR3 is TGCAGTGCTGAGAGATGGCGGAACCAAGAGACCCAGTACTTC. Protein product: CSAERWRNQETQYF.

The chain combines TRBV19 with TRBJ2-1, with 10 positions matching TRBD2. The V gene end was trimmed by 0 bases and the J gene end by 7 bases; junction bases not matched to a gene: 12. The CDR3 runs to 18 residues. From germline, CDR1 is LNHDA and CDR2 SQIVND (reference sequence). The CDR3 nucleotides are TGTGCCAGTAGTATAGATTTAGTCGCGGGACTAGCGAGGAATGAGCAGTTCTTC. It yields the protein CASSIDLVAGLARNEQFF.

A few counts support this clonotype. This rearrangement joins TRBV5-6 to TRBJ2-3, with TRBD2 matching 9 bases. The V and J ends lost 2 bases and 3 bases, in that order; junction bases with no gene match: 7. CDR3 length equals 16 residues. The germline gives CDR1 SGHDT, CDR2 YYEEEE. The CDR3 DNA is TGTGCCAGCAGCTTTATAGCGGGAGAGGGAACAGATACGCAGTATTTT. Translating gives CASSFIAGEGTDTQYF.

Here the CDR3 DNA reads TGCAGCGTCACGACAGGGGGCGGCGGCTACACCTTC. This translates into CSVTTGGGGYTF. The rearrangement links TRBV29-1 to TRBJ1-2; 10 bases map to TRBD1. Germline values: CDR1 SQVTM, CDR2 ANQGSEA. Trimming took 6 bases from V and 8 from J; bases not matched to a gene: 6. The CDR3 sequence is 12 residues long.

The J gene is TRBJ1-2, the V gene TRBV13; 9 nucleotides match TRBD1. After removal of 0 bases from V and 6 bases from J, the junction contained 5 bases not matched to a gene. Germline V CDR1 and CDR2: PRHDT, FYEKMQ (reference sequence). The CDR3 has 15 residues. CDR3 sequence: CASSLGPGQGDGYTF. The CDR3, as DNA: TGTGCCAGCAGCTTAGGGCCGGGACAGGGAGATGGCTACACCTTC.